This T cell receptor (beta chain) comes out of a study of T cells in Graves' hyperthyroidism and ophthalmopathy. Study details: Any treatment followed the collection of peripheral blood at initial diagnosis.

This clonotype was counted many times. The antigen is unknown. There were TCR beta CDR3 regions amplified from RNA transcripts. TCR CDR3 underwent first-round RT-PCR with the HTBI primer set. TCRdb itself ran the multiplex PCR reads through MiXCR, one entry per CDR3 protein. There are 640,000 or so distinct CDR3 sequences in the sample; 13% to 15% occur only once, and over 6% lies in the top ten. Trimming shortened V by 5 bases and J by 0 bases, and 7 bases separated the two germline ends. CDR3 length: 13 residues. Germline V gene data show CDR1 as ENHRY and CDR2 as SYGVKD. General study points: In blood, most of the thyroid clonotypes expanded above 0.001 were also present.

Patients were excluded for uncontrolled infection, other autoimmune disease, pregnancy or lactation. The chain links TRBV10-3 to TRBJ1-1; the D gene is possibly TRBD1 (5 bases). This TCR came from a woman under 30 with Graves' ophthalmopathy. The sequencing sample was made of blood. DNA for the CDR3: TGTGCCATCAGTCGACAGCTGAACACTGAAGCTTTCTTT. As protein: CAISRQLNTEAFF.